The 30 T cell receptor beta chains in this list originate from one sample, sequenced in a study of T cells after yellow fever vaccination. TCRdb processed the 5' RACE reads anew with MiXCR; each CDR3 protein has one entry. The table lists 300,000 to 400,000 distinct CDR3 sequences, approximately 6% of them singletons. Sequenced material: PBMCs, taken 5 days after the yellow fever booster vaccination. Receptors originate from a man aged 25 to 40 who received the YFV17D yellow fever vaccine.

This clonotype was observed a few times. The rearrangement links TRBV20-1 to TRBJ2-3; a possible D gene is TRBD2 (6 bases). The CDR3 has 14 amino acids. V gave up 6 bases and J gave up 1 base, with 14 bases separating them. Germline V gives CDR1 DFQATT, CDR2 SNEGSKA (reference sequence). CDR3 amino acids: CSAGTSRGTDTQYF. DNA of the CDR3: TGCAGTGCAGGGACTTCCCGCGGCACAGATACGCAGTATTTT.

The gene calls are TRBV6-5 and TRBJ2-7; perhaps TRBD2 as D (6 bases). The ends were cut back, 5 bases at V and 0 bases at J, with 11 bases in the middle. The CDR3 loop spans 14 amino acids. Germline V gene data show CDR1 as MNHEY and CDR2 as SVGAGI. CDR3 bases: TGTGCCAGCAGTAGCGGGTTTGTCTCCTACGAGCAGTACTTC. It codes for CASSSGFVSYEQYF.

Many counts were recorded for this clonotype. The V call is TRBV11-2, the J call TRBJ2-6; the D gene is possibly TRBD2 (5 bases). Looked up from germline, CDR1 is SGHAT and CDR2 is FQNNGV. V was pared by 6 bases and J by 2 bases, with 11 bases between. The CDR3 is made up of 15 amino acids. CDR3 sequence reads: CASSAGGTGANVLTF. DNA for the CDR3: TGTGCCAGCAGTGCGGGCGGAACTGGGGCCAACGTCCTGACTTTC.

J is TRBJ2-5 and V is TRBV4-3; 9 positions match TRBD2. The junction had 6 bases not matched to a gene; V was cut back by 2 bases and J by 5 bases. This CDR3 comprises 15 residues. The germline CDR1 and CDR2 sequences are LGHNA and YSLEER. DNA of the CDR3: TGCGCCAGCAGCCAATCGATAGCGGGAGTCGAGACCCAGTACTTC. Protein: CASSQSIAGVETQYF.

This clonotype was seen more than once but under ten times. V and J are TRBV7-3 and TRBJ2-7, with 8 bases that match TRBD2. Germline CDR1 and CDR2: SGHTA and FQGTGA. The CDR3 runs 15 residues. After removal of 2 bases from V and 3 bases from J, the junction contained 6 bases not matched to a gene. Written as DNA, the CDR3 is TGTGCCAGCAGCTTAGAGGCTAGCGGGTTCTACGAGCAGTACTTC. This translates into CASSLEASGFYEQYF.

This clonotype occurred many times. The rearrangement links TRBV7-2 to TRBJ2-3, with D perhaps matching TRBD1 (5 bases). Trimming shortened V by 4 bases and J by 6 bases, and 17 bases separated the two germline ends. This CDR3 contains 15 residues. CDR1 SGHTA and CDR2 FQGNSA come from the germline V gene. The CDR3 loop reads CASSSRTSRPDTQYF. DNA for the CDR3: TGTGCCAGCAGCTCCAGGACAAGCAGGCCCGATACGCAGTATTTT.

This clonotype was observed a handful of times. The chain has TRBV7-9 and TRBJ1-4, with a weak D call TRBD1 (6 bases). Germline V gene data show CDR1 as SEHNR and CDR2 as FQNEAQ (reference sequence). The CDR3 runs to 15 residues. Trimming stripped 5 bases from V and 7 bases from J, with 17 bases between. The CDR3 DNA follows: TGTGCCAGCAGCCTACCCGGGGCCAGGGGTGAAAAACTGTTTTTT. Protein: CASSLPGARGEKLFF.

This clonotype was detected only a few times. The chain joins TRBV5-1 to TRBJ2-5; weak D call: TRBD1 (6 bases). The CDR3 has 15 amino acids. V shed 4 bases and J shed 3 bases, with 16 bases lying between them. Germline V gene sequence: CDR1 SGHRS, CDR2 YFSETQ. DNA of the CDR3: TGCGCCAGCAGCACCACCGGGACATTTGAAGAGACCCAGTACTTC. The encoded protein is CASSTTGTFEETQYF.

This chain uses TRBV25-1 with TRBJ1-2, with unresolved D. The CDR3 is made up of 14 amino acids. The germline V gene has CDR1 MGHDK and CDR2 SYGVNS. V lost 5 bases to trimming and J lost 6 bases, with 16 bases between them. In DNA, the CDR3 is TGTGCCAGCAGTCTGGAGGCACCCTGGGATGGCTACACCTTC. Its translation: CASSLEAPWDGYTF.

This chain's CDR3 is CASYGTWSGTGELFF. CDR3 sequence (DNA): TGTGCCAGCTATGGGACTTGGAGCGGAACCGGGGAGCTGTTTTTT. V and J are TRBV19 and TRBJ2-2, with a possible D match to TRBD2 (6 bases). The CDR3 has 15 amino acids. V lost 9 bases and J lost 5, with 19 bases in between. Germline CDR1 reads LNHDA; CDR2 reads SQIVND (reference sequence).

The rearrangement joins TRBV19 to TRBJ2-1, with TRBD2 matching 9 bases. The germline V gene encodes CDR1 LNHDA and CDR2 SQIVND (reference sequence). The V gene end was trimmed by 8 bases and the J gene end by 0 bases; junction bases not matched to a gene: 8. There are 16 residues in the CDR3. CDR3: CASSYYSGSSYNEQFF. The CDR3 region has the DNA TGTGCCAGTTCCTACTATAGCGGGAGCTCCTACAATGAGCAGTTCTTC.

This clonotype was recorded many times. DNA for the CDR3: TGCAGTGCTAGAGATGAGTTAGGGGGTAATCAGCCCCAGCATTTT. Amino acid sequence: CSARDELGGNQPQHF. The V and J genes are TRBV20-1 and TRBJ1-5; perhaps TRBD1 as D (6 bases). Germline CDR1 is DFQATT and CDR2 is SNEGSKA (reference sequence). The CDR3 is 15 amino acids. V lost 0 bases to trimming and J lost 4 bases, with 13 bases between them.

This chain links TRBV11-1 with TRBJ1-1, with TRBD1 matching 9 bases. Per the germline V gene, CDR1 is SGHAT and CDR2 is FQDESV (reference sequence). Trimming cost V 2 bases and J 5 bases; bases outside gene matches: 21. This CDR3 comprises 20 residues. CDR3 protein: CASSLPNPRTGEKVRTEAFF. For the CDR3, the DNA is TGTGCCAGCAGCTTACCGAACCCCCGGACAGGGGAAAAGGTGAGAACTGAAGCTTTCTTT.

The sample holds many counts of this clonotype. The V gene is TRBV21-1, the J gene TRBJ2-3; the listed D gene, TRBD1, was not tested against the DNA. TRBV21-1 is a listed pseudogene. The CDR3 has 15 amino acids. The CDR3 loop reads CASSKSGPFGDTQYF. CDR3 nucleotides: TGTGCCAGCAGCAAATCTGGCCCCTTCGGGGATACGCAGTATTTT.

The chain uses TRBV7-9 and TRBJ2-4; no firm D call. The CDR3 consists of 15 residues. Germline V gene lookup returns CDR1 SEHNR and CDR2 FQNEAQ (reference sequence). V was cut by 5 bases and J by 2 bases, with 13 bases left in between. The CDR3: CASSQGVGSKNIQYF. CDR3 bases: TGTGCCAGCAGCCAAGGAGTGGGATCCAAAAACATTCAGTACTTC.

This clonotype has just a few counts. CDR3 amino acids: CSATPTGGEDYYEQYF. CDR3 coding DNA: TGCAGTGCTACCCCCACGGGAGGCGAGGACTATTACGAGCAGTACTTC. The V gene is TRBV20-1, the J gene TRBJ2-7, with 7 positions matching TRBD2. Germline V CDR1 and CDR2: DFQATT, SNEGSKA (reference sequence). The trim removed 4 bases at V and 4 bases at J, leaving 16 bases unmatched. The CDR3 is made up of 16 amino acids.

Only a few counts were recorded for this clonotype. The V call is TRBV7-6, the J call TRBJ1-5, with a possible D match to TRBD1 (6 bases). This CDR3 spans 17 amino acids. Germline assignment: CDR1 SGHVS and CDR2 FNYEAQ. The V gene lost 5 bases and the J gene lost 0 bases, with 17 bases spanning the gap. CDR3 loop: CASSPHPQGASNQPQHF. CDR3 bases: TGTGCCAGCAGCCCCCACCCACAGGGAGCTAGCAATCAGCCCCAGCATTTT. The entire variable domain, with the rest obtained from reference TRBV7-6 and TRBJ1-5, is as follows: GAGVSQSPRYKVTKRGQDVALRCDPISGHVSLYWYRQALGQGPEFLTYFNYEAQQDKSGLPNDRFSAERPEGSISTLTIQRTEQRDSAMYRCASSPHPQGASNQPQHFGDGTRLSIL.

The CDR3 DNA is TGTGCCAGCAGTGGATACCCAGATACGCAGTATTTT. Translating it yields CASSGYPDTQYF. The chain has TRBV13 and TRBJ2-3; no reliable D call. The CDR3 sequence is 12 residues long. Trimming removed 6 bases from V and 4 bases from J, with 8 bases in between. CDR1 and CDR2 (germline): PRHDT, FYEKMQ (reference sequence).

In this sample, this clonotype turned up a few times. The chain is built from TRBV6-1 and TRBJ2-7; no definite D call. Germline CDR1 MNHNS, CDR2 SASEGT. This CDR3 spans 15 amino acids. The V gene lost 7 bases and the J gene lost 11 bases, with 27 bases spanning the gap. The DNA for the CDR3 is TGTGCCAGCAAGGCGGCCGCCGGCGGTCTTGTTCGTGAGTACTTC. This codes for CASKAAAGGLVREYF.

This clonotype has more than one count but fewer than ten. The gene calls are TRBV20-1 and TRBJ2-7, with 11 bases fitting TRBD2. Germline V lookup: CDR1 DFQATT, CDR2 SNEGSKA (reference sequence). V gave up 4 bases and J gave up 0 bases; unmatched junction bases: 8. The length of the CDR3 is 16 residues. CDR3 coding DNA: TGCAGTGCTAAGCCCGGGACTAGCGGAGTCTCCTACGAGCAGTACTTC. Translating gives CSAKPGTSGVSYEQYF.

This clonotype has just a few counts. The V call is TRBV27, the J call TRBJ1-1; D is unclear. CDR3 length equals 11 residues. The germline V and J ends were trimmed by 8 bases and 5 bases, with 9 bases remaining between them. CDR1 and CDR2 (germline): MNHEY, SMNVEV (reference sequence). CDR3 DNA: TGTGCCAGCGAATGGGGTACTGAAGCTTTCTTT. Protein sequence: CASEWGTEAFF.

This clonotype was seen only a few times. The chain joins TRBV20-1 to TRBJ2-1, with D possibly TRBD2 on 6 matching bases. In germline, CDR1 is DFQATT, CDR2 SNEGSKA (reference sequence). The CDR3 runs to 14 residues. The ends were cut back, 2 bases at V and 2 bases at J, with 10 bases in the middle. The CDR3 region is CSARTASAYNEQFF. The CDR3 nucleotides are TGCAGTGCTAGAACGGCTAGCGCCTACAATGAGCAGTTCTTC.

In this sample, this clonotype turned up many times. The chain is built from TRBV5-5 and TRBJ2-7; D is uncertain. V was pared by 1 base and J by 2 bases, with 4 bases between. This CDR3 comprises 12 residues. Germline V gives CDR1 SGHKS, CDR2 YYEKEE (reference sequence). DNA of the CDR3: TGTGCCAGCAGCTTGTACGCCTACGAGCAGTACTTC. The encoded protein is CASSLYAYEQYF.

This clonotype was observed a handful of times. This chain links TRBV18 with TRBJ2-7; D is possibly TRBD1 (5 bases). V was clipped by 0 bases and J by 4 bases, with 10 bases between them. The CDR3 is made up of 14 amino acids. From germline, CDR1 is KGHSH and CDR2 LQKENI. The CDR3 DNA sequence: TGTGCCAGCTCACCACCGGCCAGACAGTACGAGCAGTACTTC. Translation gives CASSPPARQYEQYF. Full variable domain (outside the CDR3, taken from reference TRBV18 and TRBJ2-7): NAGVMQNPRHLVRRRGQEARLRCSPMKGHSHVYWYRQLPEEGLKFMVYLQKENIIDESGMPKERFSAEFPKEGPSILRIQQVVRGDSAAYFCASSPPARQYEQYFGPGTRLTVT.

The V call is TRBV4-3, the J call TRBJ2-1; D possibly corresponds to TRBD2 (6 bases). The V gene lost 3 bases and the J gene lost 6 bases, with 15 bases spanning the gap. The CDR3 loop spans 15 amino acids. The germline CDR1 and CDR2 sequences are LGHNA and YSLEER. The CDR3 is CASSHGTSGANEQFF. The CDR3 DNA reads as TGCGCCAGCAGCCACGGGACTTCCGGGGCCAATGAGCAGTTCTTC.

This clonotype was found many times. The J gene is TRBJ2-1, the V gene TRBV7-2; 16 bases agree with TRBD2. The V and J ends lost 5 bases and 5 bases, in that order; junction bases with no gene match: 3. CDR3 length: 16 amino acids. From germline, CDR1 is SGHTA and CDR2 FQGNSA. In DNA form, the CDR3 reads TGTGCCAGCAGCGAGGGACTAGCGGGAGGGAACAATGAGCAGTTCTTC. This sequence encodes CASSEGLAGGNNEQFF.

This clonotype turned up a few times. The CDR3 nucleotides read TGTGCCAGCAGTAAGCGAGAAGGTGAGCAGTTCTTC. Protein product: CASSKREGEQFF. The V and J genes are TRBV12-3 or TRBV12-4 and TRBJ2-1; D uncertain. The CDR3 runs 12 residues. Between the trimmed V and J ends, which lost 5 bases and 9 bases, there was a span of 11 bases.

The J gene is TRBJ2-5, the V gene TRBV20-1; 7 bases agree with TRBD2. V gave up 0 bases and J gave up 1 base; unmatched junction bases: 11. CDR3 length equals 17 residues. CDR1 DFQATT and CDR2 SNEGSKA come from the germline V gene (reference sequence). The CDR3 protein is CSARDLGGSIGQETQYF. In DNA, the CDR3 is TGCAGTGCTAGAGATCTGGGCGGGAGTATCGGCCAAGAGACCCAGTACTTC.

The gene calls are TRBV5-1 and TRBJ2-7; no definite D call. Per the germline V gene, CDR1 is SGHRS and CDR2 is YFSETQ. V lost 2 bases, J lost 3 bases, and 15 bases lay in between. The CDR3 is 15 amino acids. The CDR3 sequence is CASSFGQAPNYEQYF. In DNA form, the CDR3 reads TGCGCCAGCAGCTTCGGCCAGGCCCCAAACTACGAGCAGTACTTC.

On this clonotype itself: The junction shows a germline mismatch at one end, possibly a read error. V is TRBV7-2 and J is TRBJ2-3; 7 bases line up with TRBD2. The CDR3 is made up of 16 amino acids. The germline CDR1 and CDR2 sequences are SGHTA and FQGNSA. The CDR3 DNA sequence: TGTGCCAGCAGCATAGCGGGCCCTAAAATCGCAGATACGCAGTATTTT. Protein product: CASSIAGPKIADTQYF.